This TCR beta chain was found in a study of blood T cell repertoires in COVID-19. Study-wide background: Researchers got acute and convalescent COVID-19 samples from the United States, Italy and Spain.

It was within 2 weeks before study entry that exposed participants met a COVID-19 case. V was trimmed by 5 bases and J by 9 bases, leaving 23 bases between them. Per germline, CDR1 LGHNA and CDR2 YNFKEQ. This CDR3 contains 17 residues. Sequenced by immunoSEQ multiplex PCR; TCRdb stores in-frame clones only, minus some. Of under 300,000 clones in the sample, 80% to 90% are singletons; the top ten hold over 2.5%. The chain has TRBV4-2 and TRBJ1-6; D not certain. This TCR came from a woman aged 40 to 50 who had been exposed to COVID-19. The sample was PBMCs or T cells enriched from blood (not recorded which). The DNA for the CDR3 is TGTGCCAGCAGCGGTCAAGTTGTGGGAGGAGATGTTTCACCCCTCCACTTT. Translated, it gives CASSGQVVGGDVSPLHF.